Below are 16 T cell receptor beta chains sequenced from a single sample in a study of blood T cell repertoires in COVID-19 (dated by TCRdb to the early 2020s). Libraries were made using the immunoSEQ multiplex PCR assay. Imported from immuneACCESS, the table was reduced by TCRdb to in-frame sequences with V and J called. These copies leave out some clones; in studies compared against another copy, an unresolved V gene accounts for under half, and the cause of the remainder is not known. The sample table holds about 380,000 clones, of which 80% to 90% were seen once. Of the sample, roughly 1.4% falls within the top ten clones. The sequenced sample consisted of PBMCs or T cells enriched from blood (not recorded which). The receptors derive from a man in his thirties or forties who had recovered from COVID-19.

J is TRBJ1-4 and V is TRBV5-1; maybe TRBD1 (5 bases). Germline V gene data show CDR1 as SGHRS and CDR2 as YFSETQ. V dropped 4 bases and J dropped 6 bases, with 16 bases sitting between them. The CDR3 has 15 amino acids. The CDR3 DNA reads TGCGCCAGCAGCCCGAGTTACAGGTCGGATGAAAAACTGTTTTTT. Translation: CASSPSYRSDEKLFF.

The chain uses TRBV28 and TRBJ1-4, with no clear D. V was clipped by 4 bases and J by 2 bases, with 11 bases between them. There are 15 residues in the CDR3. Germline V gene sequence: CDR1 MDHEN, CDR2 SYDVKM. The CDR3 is CASSSLTWTNEKLFF. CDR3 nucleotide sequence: TGTGCCAGCAGTTCCCTAACCTGGACTAATGAAAAACTGTTTTTT. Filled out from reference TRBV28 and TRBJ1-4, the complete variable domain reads DVKVTQSSRYLVKRTGEKVFLECVQDMDHENMFWYRQDPGLGLRLIYFSYDVKMKEKGDIPEGYSVSREKKERFSLILESASTNQTSMYLCASSSLTWTNEKLFFGSGTQLSVL.

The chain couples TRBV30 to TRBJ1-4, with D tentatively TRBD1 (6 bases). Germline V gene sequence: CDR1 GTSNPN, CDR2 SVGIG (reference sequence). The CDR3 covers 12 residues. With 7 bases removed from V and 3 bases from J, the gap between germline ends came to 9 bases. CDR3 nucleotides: TGTGCCTCGGGGGCACCTAATGAAAAACTGTTTTTT. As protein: CASGAPNEKLFF.

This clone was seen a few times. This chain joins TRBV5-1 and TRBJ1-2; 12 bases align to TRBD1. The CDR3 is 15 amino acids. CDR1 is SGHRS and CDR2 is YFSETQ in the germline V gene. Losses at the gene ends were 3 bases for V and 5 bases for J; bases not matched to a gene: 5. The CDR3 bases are TGCGCCAGCAGCTATGGGACAGGGGGCACGTATGGCTACACCTTC. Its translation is CASSYGTGGTYGYTF.

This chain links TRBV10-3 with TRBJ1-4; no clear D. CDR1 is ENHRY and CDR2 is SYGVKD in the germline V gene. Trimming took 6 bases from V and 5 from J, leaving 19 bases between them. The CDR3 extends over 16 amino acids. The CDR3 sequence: CAISIDRVLGNEKLFF. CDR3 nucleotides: TGTGCCATCAGCATAGACCGGGTTCTCGGGAATGAAAAACTGTTTTTT.

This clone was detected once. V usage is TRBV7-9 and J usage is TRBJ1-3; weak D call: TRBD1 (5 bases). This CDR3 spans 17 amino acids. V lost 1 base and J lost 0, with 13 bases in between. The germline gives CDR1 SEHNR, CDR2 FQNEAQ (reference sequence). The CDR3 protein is CASSLGRDATSGNTIYF. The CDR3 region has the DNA TGTGCCAGCAGCTTAGGGCGGGACGCCACCTCTGGAAACACCATATATTTT.

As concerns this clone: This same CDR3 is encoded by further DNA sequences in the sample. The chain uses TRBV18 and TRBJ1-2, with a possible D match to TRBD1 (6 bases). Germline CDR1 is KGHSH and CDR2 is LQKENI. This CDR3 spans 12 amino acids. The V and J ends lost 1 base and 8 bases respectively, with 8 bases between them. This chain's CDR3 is CASSPQGDGYTF. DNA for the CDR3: TGTGCCAGCTCACCACAGGGGGACGGCTACACCTTC.

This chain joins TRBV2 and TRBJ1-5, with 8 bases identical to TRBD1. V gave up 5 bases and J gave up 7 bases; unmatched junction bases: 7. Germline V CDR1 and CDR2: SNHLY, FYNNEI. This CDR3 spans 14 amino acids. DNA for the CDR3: TGTGCCAGCAGTAAGGACAGGGAGGACCAGCCCCAGCATTTT. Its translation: CASSKDREDQPQHF.

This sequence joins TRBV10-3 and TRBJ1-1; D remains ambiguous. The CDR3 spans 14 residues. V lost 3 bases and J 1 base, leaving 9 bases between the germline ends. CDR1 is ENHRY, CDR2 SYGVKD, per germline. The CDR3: CAISDPGQNTEAFF. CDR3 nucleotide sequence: TGTGCCATCAGTGATCCAGGCCAGAACACTGAAGCTTTCTTT.

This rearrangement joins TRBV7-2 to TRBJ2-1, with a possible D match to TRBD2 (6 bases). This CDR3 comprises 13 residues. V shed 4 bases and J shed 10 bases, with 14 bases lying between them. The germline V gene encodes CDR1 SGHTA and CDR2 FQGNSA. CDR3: CASSSPGRKEQFF. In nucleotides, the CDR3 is TGTGCCAGCAGCTCCCCGGGGAGGAAGGAGCAGTTCTTC.

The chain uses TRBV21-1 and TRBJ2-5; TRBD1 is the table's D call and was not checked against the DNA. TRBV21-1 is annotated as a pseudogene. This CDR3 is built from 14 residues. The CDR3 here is CASSFRPGVETQYF. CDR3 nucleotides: TGTGCCAGCAGCTTCCGACCAGGGGTTGAGACCCAGTACTTC.

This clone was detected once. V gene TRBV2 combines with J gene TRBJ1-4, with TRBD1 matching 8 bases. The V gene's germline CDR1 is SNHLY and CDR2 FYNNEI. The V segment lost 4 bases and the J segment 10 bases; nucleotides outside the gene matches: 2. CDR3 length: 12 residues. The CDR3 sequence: CASSGGQGKLFF. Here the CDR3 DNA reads TGTGCCAGCAGTGGAGGACAGGGAAAACTGTTTTTT.

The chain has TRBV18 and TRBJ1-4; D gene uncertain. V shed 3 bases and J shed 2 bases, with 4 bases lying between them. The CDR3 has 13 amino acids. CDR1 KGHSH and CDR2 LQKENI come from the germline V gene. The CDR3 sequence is CASSPQTNEKLFF. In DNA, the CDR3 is TGTGCCAGCTCACCCCAGACTAATGAAAAACTGTTTTTT.

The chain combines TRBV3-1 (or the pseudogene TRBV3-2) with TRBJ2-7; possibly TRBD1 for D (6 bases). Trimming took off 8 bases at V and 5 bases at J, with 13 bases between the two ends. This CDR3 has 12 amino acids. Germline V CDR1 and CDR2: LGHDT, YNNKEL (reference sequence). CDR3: CASSQGWDEQYF. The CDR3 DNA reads TGTGCCAGCTCACAGGGTTGGGACGAGCAGTACTTC.

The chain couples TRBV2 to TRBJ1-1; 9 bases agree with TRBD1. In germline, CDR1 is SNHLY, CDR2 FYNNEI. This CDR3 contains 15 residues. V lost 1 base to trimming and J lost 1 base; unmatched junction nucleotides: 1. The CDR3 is CASSEGQGENTEAFF. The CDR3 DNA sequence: TGTGCCAGCAGTGAAGGACAGGGGGAGAACACTGAAGCTTTCTTT.

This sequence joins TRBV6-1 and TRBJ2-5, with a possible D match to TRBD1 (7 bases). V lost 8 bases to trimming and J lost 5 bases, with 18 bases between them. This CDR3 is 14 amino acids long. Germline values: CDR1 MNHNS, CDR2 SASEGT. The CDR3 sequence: CASGTYRGRETQYF. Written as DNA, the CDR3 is TGTGCCAGCGGGACTTACAGGGGCCGGGAGACCCAGTACTTC.